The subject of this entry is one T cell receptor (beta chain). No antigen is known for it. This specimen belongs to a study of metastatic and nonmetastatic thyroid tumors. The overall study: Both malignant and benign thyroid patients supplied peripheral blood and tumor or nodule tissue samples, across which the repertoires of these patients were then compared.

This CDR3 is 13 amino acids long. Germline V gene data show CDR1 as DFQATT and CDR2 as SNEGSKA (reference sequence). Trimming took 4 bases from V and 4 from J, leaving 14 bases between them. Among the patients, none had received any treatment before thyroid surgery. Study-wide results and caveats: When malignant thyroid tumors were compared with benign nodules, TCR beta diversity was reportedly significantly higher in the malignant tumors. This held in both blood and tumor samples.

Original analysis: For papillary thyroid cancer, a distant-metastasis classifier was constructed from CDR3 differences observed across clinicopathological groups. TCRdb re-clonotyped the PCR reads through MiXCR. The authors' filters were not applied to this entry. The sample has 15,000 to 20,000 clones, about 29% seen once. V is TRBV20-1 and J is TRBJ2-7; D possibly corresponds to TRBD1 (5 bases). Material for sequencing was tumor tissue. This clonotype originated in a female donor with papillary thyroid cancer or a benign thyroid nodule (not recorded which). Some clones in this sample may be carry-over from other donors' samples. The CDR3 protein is CSATRQPDYEQYF. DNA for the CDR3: TGCAGTGCTACCCGACAGCCGGATTACGAGCAGTACTTC.